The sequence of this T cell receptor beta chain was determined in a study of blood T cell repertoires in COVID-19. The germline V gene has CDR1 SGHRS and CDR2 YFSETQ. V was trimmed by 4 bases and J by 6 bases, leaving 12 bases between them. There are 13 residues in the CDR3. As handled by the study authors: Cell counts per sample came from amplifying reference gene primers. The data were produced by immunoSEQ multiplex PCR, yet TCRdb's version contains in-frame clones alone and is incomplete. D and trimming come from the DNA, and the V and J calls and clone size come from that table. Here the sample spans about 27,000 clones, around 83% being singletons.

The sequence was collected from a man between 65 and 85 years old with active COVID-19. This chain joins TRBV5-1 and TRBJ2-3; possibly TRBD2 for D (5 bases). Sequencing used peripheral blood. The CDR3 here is CASSAAVQDTQYF. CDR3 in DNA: TGCGCCAGCAGCGCAGCGGTTCAGGATACGCAGTATTTT.